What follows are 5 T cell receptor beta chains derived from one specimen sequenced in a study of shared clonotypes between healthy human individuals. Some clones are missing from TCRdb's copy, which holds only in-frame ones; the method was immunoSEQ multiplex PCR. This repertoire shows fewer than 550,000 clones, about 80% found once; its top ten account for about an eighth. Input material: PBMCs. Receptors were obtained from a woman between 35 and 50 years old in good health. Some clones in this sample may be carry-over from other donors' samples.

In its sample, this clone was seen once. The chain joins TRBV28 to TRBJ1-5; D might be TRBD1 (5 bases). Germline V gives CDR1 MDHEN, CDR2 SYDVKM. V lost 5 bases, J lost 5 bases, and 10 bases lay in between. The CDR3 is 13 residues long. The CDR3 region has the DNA TGTGCCAGCAGTCTTGACAGATATCAGCCCCAGCATTTT. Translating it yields CASSLDRYQPQHF.

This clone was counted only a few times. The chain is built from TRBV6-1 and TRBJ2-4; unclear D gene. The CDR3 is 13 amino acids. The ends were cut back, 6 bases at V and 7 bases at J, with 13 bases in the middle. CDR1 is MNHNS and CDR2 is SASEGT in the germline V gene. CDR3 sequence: CASRRDNGNIQYF. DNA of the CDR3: TGTGCCAGCAGGAGAGACAATGGTAACATTCAGTACTTC.

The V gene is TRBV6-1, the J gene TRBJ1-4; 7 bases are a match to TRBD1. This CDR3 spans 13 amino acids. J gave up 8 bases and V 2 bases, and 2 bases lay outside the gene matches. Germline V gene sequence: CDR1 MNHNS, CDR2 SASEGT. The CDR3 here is CASSETGVEKLFF. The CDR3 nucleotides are TGTGCCAGCAGTGAAACAGGGGTAGAAAAACTGTTTTTT.

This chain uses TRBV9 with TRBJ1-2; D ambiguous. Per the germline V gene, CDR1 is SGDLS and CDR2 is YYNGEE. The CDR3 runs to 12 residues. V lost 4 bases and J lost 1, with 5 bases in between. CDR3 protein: CASSTINYGYTF. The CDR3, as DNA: TGTGCCAGCAGCACGATTAACTATGGCTACACCTTC. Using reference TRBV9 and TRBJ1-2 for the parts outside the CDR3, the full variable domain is DSGVTQTPKHLITATGQRVTLRCSPRSGDLSVYWYQQSLDQGLQFLIQYYNGEERAKGNILERFSAQQFPDLHSELNLSSLELGDSALYFCASSTINYGYTFGSGTRLTVV.

CDR3 bases: TGTGCCAGCAGTTTAGCTAGATACAATGAGCAGTTCTTC. As protein: CASSLARYNEQFF. The V gene is TRBV27, the J gene TRBJ2-1; D ambiguous. Germline CDR1 is MNHEY and CDR2 is SMNVEV (reference sequence). V was pared by 2 bases and J by 4 bases, with 6 bases between. The CDR3 runs to 13 residues.